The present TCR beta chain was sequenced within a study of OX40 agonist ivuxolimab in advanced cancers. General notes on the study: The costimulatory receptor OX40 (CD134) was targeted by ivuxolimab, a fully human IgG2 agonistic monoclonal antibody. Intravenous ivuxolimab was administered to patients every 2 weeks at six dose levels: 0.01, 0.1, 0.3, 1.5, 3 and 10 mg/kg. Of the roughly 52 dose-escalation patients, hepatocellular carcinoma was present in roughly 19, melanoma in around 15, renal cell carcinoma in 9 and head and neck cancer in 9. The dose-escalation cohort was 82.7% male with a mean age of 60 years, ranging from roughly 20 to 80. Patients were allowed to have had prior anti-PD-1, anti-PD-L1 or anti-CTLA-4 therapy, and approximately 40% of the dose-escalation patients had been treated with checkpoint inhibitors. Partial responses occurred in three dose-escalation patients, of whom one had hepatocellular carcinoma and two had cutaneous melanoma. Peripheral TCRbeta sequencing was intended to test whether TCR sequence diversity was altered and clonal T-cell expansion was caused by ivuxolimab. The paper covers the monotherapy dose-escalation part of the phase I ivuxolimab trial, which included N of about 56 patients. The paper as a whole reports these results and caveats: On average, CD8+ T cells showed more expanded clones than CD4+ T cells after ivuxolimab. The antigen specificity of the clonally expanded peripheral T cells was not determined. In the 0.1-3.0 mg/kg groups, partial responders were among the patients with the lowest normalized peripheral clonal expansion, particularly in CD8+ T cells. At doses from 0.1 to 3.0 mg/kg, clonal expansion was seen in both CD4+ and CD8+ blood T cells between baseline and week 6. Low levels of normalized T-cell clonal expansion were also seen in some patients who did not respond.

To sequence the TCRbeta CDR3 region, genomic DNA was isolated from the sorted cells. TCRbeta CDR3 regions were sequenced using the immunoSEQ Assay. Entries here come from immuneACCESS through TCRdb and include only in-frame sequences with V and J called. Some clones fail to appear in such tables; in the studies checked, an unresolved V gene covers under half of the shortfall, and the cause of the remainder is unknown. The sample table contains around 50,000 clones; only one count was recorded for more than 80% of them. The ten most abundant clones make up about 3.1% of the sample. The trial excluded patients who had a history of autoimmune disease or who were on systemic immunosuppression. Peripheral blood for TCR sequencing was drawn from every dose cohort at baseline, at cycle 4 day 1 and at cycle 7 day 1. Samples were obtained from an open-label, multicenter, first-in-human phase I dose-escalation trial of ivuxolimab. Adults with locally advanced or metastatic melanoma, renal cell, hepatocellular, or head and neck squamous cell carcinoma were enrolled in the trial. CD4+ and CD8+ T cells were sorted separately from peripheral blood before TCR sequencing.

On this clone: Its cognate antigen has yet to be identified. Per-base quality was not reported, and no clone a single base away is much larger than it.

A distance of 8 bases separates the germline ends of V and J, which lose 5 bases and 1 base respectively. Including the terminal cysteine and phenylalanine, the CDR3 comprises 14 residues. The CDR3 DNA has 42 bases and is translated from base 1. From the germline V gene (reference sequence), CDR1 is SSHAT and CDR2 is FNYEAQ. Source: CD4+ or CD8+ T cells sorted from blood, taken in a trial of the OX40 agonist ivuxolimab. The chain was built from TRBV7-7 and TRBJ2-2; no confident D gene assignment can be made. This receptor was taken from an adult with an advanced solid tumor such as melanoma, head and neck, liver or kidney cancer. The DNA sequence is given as TGTGCCAGCAGCCTAACAAGGAACACCGGGGAGCTGTTTTTT. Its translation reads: CASSLTRNTGELFF.